This is a list of T cell receptor beta chains from one sample in a study of blood T cell repertoires in COVID-19. Clones were read by immunoSEQ multiplex PCR, and TCRdb kept only the in-frame ones, dropping some. The sample has roughly 150,000 clones; about 81% are singletons. Sequencing used peripheral blood. The receptors were sampled from a human donor in a cohort sampled during active COVID-19. Each CDR3 is given with its conserved first and last residue.

J,V,length,CDR3
TRBJ1-2,TRBV18,15,CASSRTAPVNYGYTF
TRBJ2-2,TRBV15,14,CATSRTENTGELFF
TRBJ2-7,TRBV28,16,CASSFYSPSGFYEQYF
TRBJ1-1,TRBV7-8,15,CASSTGDRAGAEAFF
TRBJ2-2,TRBV7-9,16,CASSLGAGVNTGELFF
TRBJ2-3,TRBV18,13,CASSPVLTDTQYF
TRBJ2-6,TRBV29-1,17,CSVAGQGVLSGANVLTF
TRBJ2-2,TRBV7-8,16,CASSFRDFRDTGELFF
TRBJ1-1,TRBV5-1,13,CASGTGSNTEAFF
TRBJ1-1,TRBV5-1,11,CASRAEFQAFF
TRBJ2-7,TRBV7-9,16,CASSLHTEGVAYEQYF
TRBJ2-7,TRBV5-1,16,CASSVVRGRDSYEQYF
TRBJ2-1,TRBV11-2,12,CASSFTGFLGFF
TRBJ2-7,TRBV29-1,18,CSVEVLGPGTGSSYEQYF
TRBJ2-2,TRBV12-5,18,CASGLDRLAGGQGGELFF
TRBJ2-7,TRBV5-3,12,CARRRQAVEQYF